The sequence of this T cell receptor beta chain was determined in a study of CD8 T cells in Susac syndrome. With 8 bases removed from V and 3 bases from J, the gap between germline ends came to 17 bases. The CDR3 contains 14 residues. In germline, CDR1 is SNHLY, CDR2 FYNNEI. Negative magnetic isolation gave CD8+ and CD4+ cells; FACS enriched CD8+ TEMRA. cDNA came from about 0.5 to 1 ug RNA primed by random hexamers. From the immunoSEQ multiplex PCR reads, TCRdb called clonotypes with MiXCR, one entry per CDR3 protein. The data show approximately 94,000 distinct CDR3 sequences, roughly 96% seen once. This clonotype was sampled from a human donor with Susac syndrome. The chain couples TRBV2 to TRBJ2-7; D is perhaps TRBD1 (7 bases). Input material: CD8+ T cells from PBMCs. CDR3 amino acids: CASRSIQGGYEQYF. CDR3 DNA: TGTGCCAGCCGATCAATCCAGGGGGGCTACGAGCAGTACTTC.